Listed below are T cell receptor beta chains from one sample, sequenced in a study of prognosis after radiotherapy for stage I lung cancer. TCRdb passed the multiplex PCR reads through MiXCR, listing each CDR3 protein once. The sample records roughly 14,000 distinct CDR3 sequences, 55% to 70% being singletons. The sequencing here drew on PBMCs, taken before or after stereotactic body radiation therapy (not recorded which). Source of these receptors: a donor aged 50 or older with non-small cell lung cancer. Each CDR3 is given with its conserved first and last residue. The D gene is left open where the match is weak. Clone size is stated in some rows and not others, as once, few, many or a class when expanded.

NA	TRBV6-4	NA	TRBJ2-2	TGTGCCAGCAGTGAAGGAGTCGTTAGCGGGGAGCTGTTTTTT	CASSEGVVSGELFF
TRBD2	TRBV5-1	medium-sized	TRBJ2-1	TGCGCCAGCAGCTTGGGGCTAGCGGGAAAGTACAATGAGCAGTTCTTC	CASSLGLAGKYNEQFF
NA	TRBV5-1	many	TRBJ1-1	TGCGCCAGCAGCTTCAGGGGGAACACTGAAGCTTTCTTT	CASSFRGNTEAFF
NA	TRBV6-1	NA	TRBJ1-4	TGTGCCAGCACCTCAGGGTTTGAAAAACTGTTTTTT	CASTSGFEKLFF
TRBD1	TRBV7-2	few	TRBJ1-1	TGTGCCAGCAGTCGGACAGGGGAGACTGAAGCTTTCTTT	CASSRTGETEAFF
NA	TRBV9	NA	TRBJ1-2	TGTGCCAGCAGCGAGGGGGGGGTTGGCTACACCTTC	CASSEGGVGYTF
NA	TRBV6-1	once	TRBJ2-3	TGTTCCAGCACTTTAGACGTAGATACGCAGTATTTT	CSSTLDVDTQYF
TRBD2	TRBV10-3	NA	TRBJ2-3	TGTGCCATCAGTGGGAGTGGCCCTGGGGGGACTACTGATACGCAGTATTTT	CAISGSGPGGTTDTQYF
NA	TRBV11-3	NA	TRBJ2-5	NA	CASSLTTDTQYFGPGTQETQYF
TRBD1	TRBV2	medium-sized	TRBJ2-7	TGTGCCAGCAGTCCCCCCCGACAGGGAACCTTCTACGAGCAGTACTTC	CASSPPRQGTFYEQYF
NA	TRBV2	NA	TRBJ1-5	TGTGCCAGCAGGGTGGGTTCCCCAAATCAGCCCCAGCATTTT	CASRVGSPNQPQHF
NA	TRBV7-9	medium-sized	TRBJ2-1	TGTGCCAGCAGCTTAGTTGGGGAGAGCTCCTACAATGAGCAGTTCTTC	CASSLVGESSYNEQFF
NA	TRBV6-1	medium-sized	TRBJ2-5	TGTGCCAGCAAGACAACCCAAGAGACCCAGTACTTC	CASKTTQETQYF
NA	TRBV7-9	once	TRBJ2-2	TGTGCCAGCAGGGCGGGGAGTAACACCGGGGAGCTGTTTTTT	CASRAGSNTGELFF
NA	TRBV30	NA	TRBJ2-7	TGTGCCTGGAGTGGGTTAGGCGGAGGCTACTACGAGCAGTACTTC	CAWSGLGGGYYEQYF
NA	TRBV20-1	NA	TRBJ2-7	TGCAGTGTCACGACAGGTTATACCTACGAGCAGTACTTC	CSVTTGYTYEQYF
NA	TRBV5-1	once	TRBJ1-2	TGCGCCAGCAGCCCCTCGGCGGGGGTCGACTATGGCTACACCTTC	CASSPSAGVDYGYTF